This T cell receptor (beta chain) emerged from a study of blood T cell repertoires in COVID-19. Turning to the study itself: Sites in the United States, Italy and Spain provided acute and convalescent COVID-19 samples.

Here immunoSEQ multiplex PCR was the method, and the copy in TCRdb shows in-frame clones only, minus some. This sample has 95,000 to 150,000 clones, with 85% to 90% found just once. The CDR3 is made up of 16 amino acids. The rearrangement uses TRBV21-1 and TRBJ2-7; the table's TRBD1 call for D was not verified on the DNA. TRBV21-1 is designated a pseudogene. This receptor was obtained from a man between 45 and 60 years old with acute or convalescent COVID-19. The specimen sequenced was peripheral blood. The CDR3 loop reads CASLKRLVQGAYEQYF. CDR3 nucleotide sequence: TGTGCCAGCCTAAAGAGGTTAGTGCAGGGGGCCTACGAGCAGTACTTC.